This passage covers 4 T cell receptor beta chains from one sample sequenced in a study of cytomegalovirus exposure and HLA in healthy donors. The study ran its PCR with 60 Vbeta and 13 Jbeta primers. The table came from immunoSEQ multiplex PCR; TCRdb's copy has only in-frame clones and leaves some out. The sample comprises around 210,000 clones, around four fifths of which are singletons, and about 2.5% rests with the top ten. The source material was PBMCs. The receptors derive from a woman aged 40 to 50 in good health and CMV-seronegative.

This rearrangement joins TRBV7-8 to TRBJ1-1, with 9 positions matching TRBD1. This CDR3 has 15 amino acids. The trim removed 5 bases at V and 5 bases at J, leaving 9 bases unmatched. Germline-derived CDR1 and CDR2 are SGHVS and FQNEAQ. DNA of the CDR3: TGTGCCAGCAGCCGGACCCGGACAGGGGAGACTGAAGCTTTCTTT. Translated, it gives CASSRTRTGETEAFF.

V gene TRBV27 combines with J gene TRBJ2-7; tentatively, D is TRBD2 (6 bases). This CDR3 spans 14 amino acids. CDR1 and CDR2 (germline): MNHEY, SMNVEV (reference sequence). The ends were cut back, 0 bases at V and 2 bases at J, with 8 bases in the middle. The CDR3 reads CASSLSSSAYEQYF. The CDR3 DNA sequence: TGTGCCAGCAGTTTATCGTCTAGCGCCTACGAGCAGTACTTC.

The chain carries TRBV27 and TRBJ2-7; D might be TRBD2 (5 bases). Germline lookup yields CDR1 MNHEY and CDR2 SMNVEV (reference sequence). Trimming removed 3 bases from V and 9 bases from J, with 15 bases in between. There are 13 residues in the CDR3. As DNA, the CDR3 is TGTGCCAGCAGTTTGGAGGTAGGCAATCGGCAGTACTTC. Amino acid sequence: CASSLEVGNRQYF.

This chain links TRBV5-8 with TRBJ1-1; the D is unclear. The germline V gene encodes CDR1 SGHTS and CDR2 YDEGEE. The CDR3 covers 13 residues. Trimming stripped 4 bases from V and 1 base from J, with 8 bases between. CDR3 in amino acids: CASSRHRNTEAFF. CDR3 DNA sequence: TGTGCCAGCAGCCGCCACAGGAACACTGAAGCTTTCTTT.